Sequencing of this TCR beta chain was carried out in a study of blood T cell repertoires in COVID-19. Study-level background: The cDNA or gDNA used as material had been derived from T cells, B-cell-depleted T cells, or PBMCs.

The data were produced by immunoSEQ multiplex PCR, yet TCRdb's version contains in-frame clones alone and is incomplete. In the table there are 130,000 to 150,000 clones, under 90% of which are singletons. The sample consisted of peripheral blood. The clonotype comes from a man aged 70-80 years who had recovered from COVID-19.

CDR3 amino acids: CASSSRVQETQYF. The CDR3 DNA sequence: TGTGCCAGCAGCTCCAGGGTTCAAGAGACCCAGTACTTC. The chain employs TRBV7-2 and TRBJ2-5, with a possible D match to TRBD1 (5 bases). This CDR3 is 13 amino acids long. With 4 bases removed from V and 2 bases from J, the gap between germline ends came to 8 bases. Germline V gene data show CDR1 as SGHTA and CDR2 as FQGNSA.